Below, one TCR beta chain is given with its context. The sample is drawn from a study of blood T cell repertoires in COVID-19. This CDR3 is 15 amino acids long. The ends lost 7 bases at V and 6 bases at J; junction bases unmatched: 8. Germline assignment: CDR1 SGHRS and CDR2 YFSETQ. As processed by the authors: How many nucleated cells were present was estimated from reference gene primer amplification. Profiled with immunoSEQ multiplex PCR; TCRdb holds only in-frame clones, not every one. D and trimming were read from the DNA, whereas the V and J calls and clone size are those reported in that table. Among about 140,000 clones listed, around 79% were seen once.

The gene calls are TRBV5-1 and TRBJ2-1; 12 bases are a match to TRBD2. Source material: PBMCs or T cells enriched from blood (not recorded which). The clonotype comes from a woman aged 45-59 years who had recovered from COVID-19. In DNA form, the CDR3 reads TGCGCCAGCCGAACTTCTAGCGGGAGGGGCAATGAGCAGTTCTTC. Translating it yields CASRTSSGRGNEQFF. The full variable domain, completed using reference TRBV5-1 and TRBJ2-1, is KAGVTQTPRYLIKTRGQQVTLSCSPISGHRSVSWYQQTPGQGLQFLFEYFSETQRNKGNFPGRFSGRQFSNSRSEMNVSTLELGDSALYLCASRTSSGRGNEQFFGPGTRLTVL.